These T cell receptor beta chains were read from a single sample in a study of cytomegalovirus exposure and HLA in healthy donors. Using immunoSEQ multiplex PCR, the repertoire was profiled, and TCRdb retains in-frame clones only, with some absent. The table records 80,000 to 100,000 clones, approximately 83% of them present only once. Sequenced material: PBMCs. The receptors originated from a female donor in good health and CMV-seropositive. Each CDR3 is given with its conserved first and last residue. Fields, in order: V gene, clone size, D gene, J gene, CDR3 DNA, CDR3 protein. A D gene is named only where the DNA matches it firmly. Expanded clones get a size class; other rows say once, few or many, or leave the size out.

V gene: TRBV20-1
clone size: -
D gene: -
J gene: TRBJ1-2
CDR3 DNA: TGCAGTGCGGGAGTTGGCTACACCTTC
CDR3 protein: CSAGVGYTF

V gene: TRBV6-5
clone size: -
D gene: -
J gene: TRBJ1-4
CDR3 DNA: TGTGCCAGCAGTTACTCCCGGGGGGCCGGTGGGGAAAAACTGTTTTTT
CDR3 protein: CASSYSRGAGGEKLFF

V gene: TRBV29-1
clone size: -
D gene: -
J gene: TRBJ2-7
CDR3 DNA: TGCAGCGTTGTGTGGGGGGCCTACGAGCAGTACTTC
CDR3 protein: CSVVWGAYEQYF

V gene: TRBV13
clone size: -
D gene: -
J gene: TRBJ1-3
CDR3 DNA: TGTGCCAGCAGGTTAGGACAGCTCTCTGGAAACACCATATATTTT
CDR3 protein: CASRLGQLSGNTIYF

V gene: TRBV2
clone size: -
D gene: -
J gene: TRBJ1-1
CDR3 DNA: TGTGCCAGCGTCCGTCAGGGCACTGAAGCTTTCTTT
CDR3 protein: CASVRQGTEAFF

V gene: TRBV18
clone size: few
D gene: -
J gene: TRBJ1-2
CDR3 DNA: TGTGCCAGCTCACCATCAGCAGGCTTCTATGGCTACACCTTC
CDR3 protein: CASSPSAGFYGYTF

V gene: TRBV29-1
clone size: -
D gene: TRBD2
J gene: TRBJ2-7
CDR3 DNA: TGCAGCGTGAGGACCGGGACAGTGAGCGGGAGGACCTACGAGCAGTACTTC
CDR3 protein: CSVRTGTVSGRTYEQYF

V gene: TRBV27
clone size: -
D gene: -
J gene: TRBJ1-2
CDR3 DNA: TGTGCCAGCAGTTTGTCTGGGGTGGTGGGTGGGGCGCAGGTCTATGGCTACACCTTC
CDR3 protein: CASSLSGVVGGAQVYGYTF

V gene: TRBV10-3
clone size: once
D gene: -
J gene: TRBJ2-3
CDR3 DNA: TGTGCCATCAGTGCCACGGTGGGCACAGATACGCAGTATTTT
CDR3 protein: CAISATVGTDTQYF

V gene: TRBV29-1
clone size: -
D gene: TRBD1
J gene: TRBJ1-5
CDR3 DNA: TGCAGCGTTACCCTGACAGGGAAGAGCAATCAGCCCCAGCATTTT
CDR3 protein: CSVTLTGKSNQPQHF

V gene: TRBV25-1
clone size: -
D gene: -
J gene: TRBJ1-2
CDR3 DNA: TGTGCCAGCAGTAGGGCGGGGACCTATGGCTACACCTTC
CDR3 protein: CASSRAGTYGYTF

V gene: TRBV5-4
clone size: -
D gene: TRBD1
J gene: TRBJ2-7
CDR3 DNA: TGTGCCAGCAGCTTCGGACAGGGGGCGCAATACGAGCAGTACTTC
CDR3 protein: CASSFGQGAQYEQYF

V gene: TRBV2
clone size: -
D gene: -
J gene: TRBJ1-5
CDR3 DNA: TGTGCCAGCAGTGAATGGGGGCCCTATAGCAATCAGCCCCAGCATTTT
CDR3 protein: CASSEWGPYSNQPQHF

V gene: TRBV6-5
clone size: -
D gene: -
J gene: TRBJ2-2
CDR3 DNA: TGTGCCAGCAGTTTTTCTCCGATCGGAGGAACCGGGGAGCTGTTTTTT
CDR3 protein: CASSFSPIGGTGELFF

V gene: TRBV6-4
clone size: -
D gene: TRBD2
J gene: TRBJ2-3
CDR3 DNA: TGTGCCAGCAGTGAAGCGGGGGGCACAGATACGCAGTATTTT
CDR3 protein: CASSEAGGTDTQYF

V gene: TRBV28
clone size: -
D gene: TRBD2
J gene: TRBJ2-5
CDR3 DNA: TGTGCCAGCAGTCCCCCTGACTTAGCGGGAGGACAAGAGACCCAGTACTTC
CDR3 protein: CASSPPDLAGGQETQYF

V gene: TRBV5-1
clone size: -
D gene: -
J gene: TRBJ2-7
CDR3 DNA: TGCGCCAGCAGGGAGCGGGTAGACTACGAGCAGTACTTC
CDR3 protein: CASRERVDYEQYF

V gene: TRBV4-2
clone size: -
D gene: -
J gene: TRBJ2-7
CDR3 DNA: TGTGCCAGCAGCCAAGATCTAGTTACCGGGCAGTACTTC
CDR3 protein: CASSQDLVTGQYF

V gene: TRBV5-4
clone size: -
D gene: TRBD1
J gene: TRBJ1-1
CDR3 DNA: TGTGCCAGCAGTTTCGACAGGGACACTGAAGCTTTCTTT
CDR3 protein: CASSFDRDTEAFF

V gene: TRBV19
clone size: -
D gene: TRBD1
J gene: TRBJ2-1
CDR3 DNA: TGTGCCAGCTCCAACCGGGACAGGGGGCTTAATGAGCAGTTCTTC
CDR3 protein: CASSNRDRGLNEQFF

V gene: TRBV5-4
clone size: -
D gene: -
J gene: TRBJ1-2
CDR3 DNA: TGTGCCAGCAGCTTGGGTGAGGGCCTTCCCCGGAATGGCTACACCTTC
CDR3 protein: CASSLGEGLPRNGYTF

V gene: TRBV19
clone size: -
D gene: TRBD1
J gene: TRBJ1-5
CDR3 DNA: TGTGCCAGTAGAGGACAGGGGGAATTCAATCAGCCCCAGCATTTT
CDR3 protein: CASRGQGEFNQPQHF

V gene: TRBV6-1
clone size: few
D gene: -
J gene: TRBJ2-3
CDR3 DNA: TGTGCCAGCAGTGCCCTCCCGGGGGTCGGAGGGGATACGCAGTATTTT
CDR3 protein: CASSALPGVGGDTQYF

V gene: TRBV13
clone size: once
D gene: TRBD2
J gene: TRBJ2-5
CDR3 DNA: TGTGCCAGCAGCGCCCGGGGGGAAGGGCAAGAGACCCAGTACTTC
CDR3 protein: CASSARGEGQETQYF

V gene: TRBV29-1
clone size: -
D gene: -
J gene: TRBJ1-1
CDR3 DNA: TGCAGCCTCGAACGGGGGGCACTGAACACTGAAGCTTTCTTT
CDR3 protein: CSLERGALNTEAFF

V gene: TRBV4-2
clone size: -
D gene: TRBD1
J gene: TRBJ2-2
CDR3 DNA: TGTGCCAGCAGCCAGGCAGGGGGTCTCGTTCCCGGGGAGCTGTTTTTT
CDR3 protein: CASSQAGGLVPGELFF

V gene: TRBV5-4
clone size: -
D gene: -
J gene: TRBJ2-2
CDR3 DNA: TGTGCCAGCAGCTTGCCGGGTGGTACCGGGGAGCTGTTTTTT
CDR3 protein: CASSLPGGTGELFF

V gene: TRBV29-1
clone size: -
D gene: TRBD1
J gene: TRBJ1-5
CDR3 DNA: TGCAGCGTTCGGACAGGCTCCAATCAGCCCCAGCATTTT
CDR3 protein: CSVRTGSNQPQHF

V gene: TRBV6-5
clone size: -
D gene: -
J gene: TRBJ1-4
CDR3 DNA: TGTGCCAGCAGCCCCGGCGGAGTAACTAATGAAAAACTGTTTTTT
CDR3 protein: CASSPGGVTNEKLFF

V gene: TRBV28
clone size: -
D gene: TRBD1
J gene: TRBJ1-2
CDR3 DNA: TGTGCCAGCAGTTTACCCAGGGGGGAGGGCTACACCTTC
CDR3 protein: CASSLPRGEGYTF

V gene: TRBV7-9
clone size: -
D gene: -
J gene: TRBJ1-1
CDR3 DNA: TGTGCCAGCAGACCCCAGTCCGACACTGAAGCTTTCTTT
CDR3 protein: CASRPQSDTEAFF

V gene: TRBV2
clone size: -
D gene: -
J gene: TRBJ1-4
CDR3 DNA: TGTGCCAGCAGTCAACAGGGTCGGAATGAAAAACTGTTTTTT
CDR3 protein: CASSQQGRNEKLFF

V gene: TRBV23-1
clone size: -
D gene: TRBD2
J gene: TRBJ2-3
CDR3 DNA: TGCGCCAGACCGGGAGGGCCAGATACGCAGTATTTT
CDR3 protein: CARPGGPDTQYF

V gene: TRBV5-1
clone size: few
D gene: -
J gene: TRBJ1-1
CDR3 DNA: TGCGCCAGCAGCTCACAGGGAGTAAACACTGAAGCTTTCTTT
CDR3 protein: CASSSQGVNTEAFF

V gene: TRBV19
clone size: -
D gene: -
J gene: TRBJ2-2
CDR3 DNA: TGTGCCAGTAGTATTAGCGCTTCGAACACCGGGGAGCTGTTTTTT
CDR3 protein: CASSISASNTGELFF

V gene: TRBV27
clone size: few
D gene: TRBD2
J gene: TRBJ2-7
CDR3 DNA: TGTGCCAGCAGCCTTCGGACTAGCGGCGAGATATCCTACGAGCAGTACTTC
CDR3 protein: CASSLRTSGEISYEQYF

V gene: TRBV27
clone size: -
D gene: TRBD1
J gene: TRBJ2-3
CDR3 DNA: TGTGCCAGCAGTTTATCGGGGACAGGGAGCACAGATACGCAGTATTTT
CDR3 protein: CASSLSGTGSTDTQYF

V gene: TRBV6-5
clone size: -
D gene: TRBD1
J gene: TRBJ1-1
CDR3 DNA: TGTGCCAGCAGTTACTCGAGGACAGGGGATACTGAAGCTTTCTTT
CDR3 protein: CASSYSRTGDTEAFF

V gene: TRBV27
clone size: -
D gene: TRBD1
J gene: TRBJ2-7
CDR3 DNA: TGTGCCAGCAGTCCCTCACTGACAGGGGCCTACGAGCAGTACTTC
CDR3 protein: CASSPSLTGAYEQYF

V gene: TRBV5-1
clone size: few
D gene: TRBD2
J gene: TRBJ2-5
CDR3 DNA: TGCGCCAGCAGTTACACTCGGGGGGGTTTGGGGGAGACCCAGTACTTC
CDR3 protein: CASSYTRGGLGETQYF

V gene: TRBV5-4
clone size: -
D gene: -
J gene: TRBJ1-2
CDR3 DNA: TGTGCCAGCAGCTCTAAGGGGATCAACGGCTACCCCTTC
CDR3 protein: CASSSKGINGYPF

V gene: TRBV2
clone size: once
D gene: -
J gene: TRBJ2-6
CDR3 DNA: TGTGCCCTCACCCCGGGAGGGGGCGGTGGGGCCAACGTCCTGACTTTC
CDR3 protein: CALTPGGGGGANVLTF

V gene: TRBV5-6
clone size: -
D gene: TRBD1
J gene: TRBJ1-6
CDR3 DNA: TGTGCCAGCAGCTTGATGGACAGGGGAGATTCACCCCTCCACTTT
CDR3 protein: CASSLMDRGDSPLHF

V gene: TRBV5-1
clone size: -
D gene: TRBD1
J gene: TRBJ2-1
CDR3 DNA: TGCGCCAGCAGCTTCACAGGGGTAGATGAGCAGTTCTTC
CDR3 protein: CASSFTGVDEQFF

V gene: TRBV11-2
clone size: -
D gene: TRBD1
J gene: TRBJ2-1
CDR3 DNA: TGTGCCAGCAGCTTAGGGGACAGGGGGCCTAGGGAGCAGTTCTTC
CDR3 protein: CASSLGDRGPREQFF

V gene: TRBV5-1
clone size: -
D gene: TRBD2
J gene: TRBJ2-2
CDR3 DNA: TGCGCCAGCAGCCCGGGGGGGACCGGGGAGCTGTTTTTT
CDR3 protein: CASSPGGTGELFF

V gene: TRBV13
clone size: -
D gene: -
J gene: TRBJ2-1
CDR3 DNA: TGTGCCAGCAGCCATGCCCCGAGGGATGAGCAGTTCTTC
CDR3 protein: CASSHAPRDEQFF

V gene: TRBV5-1
clone size: -
D gene: -
J gene: TRBJ2-3
CDR3 DNA: TGCGCCAGCAGCCCAGGGATTTCAGCAGATACGCAGTATTTT
CDR3 protein: CASSPGISADTQYF

V gene: TRBV6-6
clone size: -
D gene: TRBD2
J gene: TRBJ2-7
CDR3 DNA: TGTGCCAGCAGTTACCCGGGACTAGCGGATTACGAGCAGTACTTC
CDR3 protein: CASSYPGLADYEQYF

V gene: TRBV4-1
clone size: once
D gene: -
J gene: TRBJ1-4
CDR3 DNA: TGCGCCAGCAGGGGTACCGGGACATATAATGAAAAACTGTTTTTT
CDR3 protein: CASRGTGTYNEKLFF

V gene: TRBV29-1
clone size: -
D gene: -
J gene: TRBJ2-7
CDR3 DNA: TGCAGCGTTGAAGGGGCGGAGGGGACGAGGGAGCAGTACTTC
CDR3 protein: CSVEGAEGTREQYF

V gene: TRBV13
clone size: once
D gene: TRBD1
J gene: TRBJ1-1
CDR3 DNA: TGTGCCAGCAGCATGACAGGGGCCCAGGTAGCTTTCTTT
CDR3 protein: CASSMTGAQVAFF

V gene: TRBV4-1
clone size: -
D gene: -
J gene: TRBJ1-2
CDR3 DNA: TGCGCCAGCAGCCAAGAAAACAGGGCCTATGGCTACACCTTC
CDR3 protein: CASSQENRAYGYTF

V gene: TRBV7-9
clone size: -
D gene: TRBD1
J gene: TRBJ1-2
CDR3 DNA: TGTGCCAGCAGCACCGACAGGGACTATGGCTACACCTTC
CDR3 protein: CASSTDRDYGYTF

V gene: TRBV2
clone size: -
D gene: -
J gene: TRBJ2-3
CDR3 DNA: TGTGCCAGCAGTGAAGGCGGGAACCCCACAGATACGCAGTATTTT
CDR3 protein: CASSEGGNPTDTQYF

V gene: TRBV19
clone size: -
D gene: -
J gene: TRBJ1-1
CDR3 DNA: TGTGCCAGTAGTGAAGCAGGGGTCACTGAAGCTTTCTTT
CDR3 protein: CASSEAGVTEAFF

V gene: TRBV4-1
clone size: once
D gene: TRBD2
J gene: TRBJ2-3
CDR3 DNA: TGCGCCAGCAGCTTACGACTAGCGGGAAGCACAGATACGCAGTATTTT
CDR3 protein: CASSLRLAGSTDTQYF

V gene: TRBV30
clone size: -
D gene: -
J gene: TRBJ1-2
CDR3 DNA: TGTGCCTGGAGTGTGCCGGGACACCGAAACTATGGCTACACCTTC
CDR3 protein: CAWSVPGHRNYGYTF